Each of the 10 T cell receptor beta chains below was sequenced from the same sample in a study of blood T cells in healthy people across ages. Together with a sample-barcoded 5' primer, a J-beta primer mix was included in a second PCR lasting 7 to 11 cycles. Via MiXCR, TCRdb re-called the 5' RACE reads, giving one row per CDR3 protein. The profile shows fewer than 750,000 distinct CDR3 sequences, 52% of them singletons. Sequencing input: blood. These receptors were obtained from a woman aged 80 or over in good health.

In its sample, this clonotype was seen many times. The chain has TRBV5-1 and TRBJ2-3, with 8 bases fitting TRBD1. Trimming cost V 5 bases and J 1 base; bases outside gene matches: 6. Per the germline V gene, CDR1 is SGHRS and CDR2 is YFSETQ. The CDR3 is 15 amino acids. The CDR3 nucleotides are TGCGCCAGCAGTTACGGACAGGGTCGCACAGATACGCAGTATTTT. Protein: CASSYGQGRTDTQYF.

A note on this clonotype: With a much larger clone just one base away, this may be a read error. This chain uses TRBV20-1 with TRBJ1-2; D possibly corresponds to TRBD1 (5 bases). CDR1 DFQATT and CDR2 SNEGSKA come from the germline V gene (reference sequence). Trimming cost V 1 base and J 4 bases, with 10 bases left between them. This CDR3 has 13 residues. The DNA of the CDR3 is TGCAGTGCTAGAGGACAGCCTCTCTATGGCTACACCTTC. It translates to CSARGQPLYGYTF.

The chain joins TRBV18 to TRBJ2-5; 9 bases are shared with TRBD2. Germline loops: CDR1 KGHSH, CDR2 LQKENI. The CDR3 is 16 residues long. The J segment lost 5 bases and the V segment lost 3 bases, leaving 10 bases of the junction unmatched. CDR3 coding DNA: TGTGCCAGCTCACCGCAAGCGACTAGCGGAGGGGAGACCCAGTACTTC. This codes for CASSPQATSGGETQYF.

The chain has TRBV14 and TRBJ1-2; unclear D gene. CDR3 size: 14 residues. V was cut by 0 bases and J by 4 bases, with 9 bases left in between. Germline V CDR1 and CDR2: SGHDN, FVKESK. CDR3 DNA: TGTGCCAGCAGCCAAGATACAGTGAGCTATGGCTACACCTTC. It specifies CASSQDTVSYGYTF. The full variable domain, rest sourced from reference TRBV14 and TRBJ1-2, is EAGVTQFPSHSVIEKGQTVTLRCDPISGHDNLYWYRRVMGKEIKFLLHFVKESKQDESGMPNNRFLAERTGGTYSTLKVQPAELEDSGVYFCASSQDTVSYGYTFGSGTRLTVV.

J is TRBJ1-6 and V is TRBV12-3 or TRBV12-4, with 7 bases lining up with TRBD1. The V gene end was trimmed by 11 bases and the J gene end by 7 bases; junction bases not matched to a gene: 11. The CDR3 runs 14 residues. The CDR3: CAGIPGTENSPLHF. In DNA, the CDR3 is TGTGCCGGCATTCCCGGGACAGAGAATTCACCCCTCCACTTT.

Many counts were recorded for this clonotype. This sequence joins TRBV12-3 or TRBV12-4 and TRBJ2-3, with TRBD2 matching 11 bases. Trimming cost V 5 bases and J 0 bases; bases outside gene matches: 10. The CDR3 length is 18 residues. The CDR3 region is CASSRASGGTRSTDTQYF. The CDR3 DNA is TGTGCCAGCAGTAGGGCTAGCGGGGGGACCCGAAGCACAGATACGCAGTATTTT.

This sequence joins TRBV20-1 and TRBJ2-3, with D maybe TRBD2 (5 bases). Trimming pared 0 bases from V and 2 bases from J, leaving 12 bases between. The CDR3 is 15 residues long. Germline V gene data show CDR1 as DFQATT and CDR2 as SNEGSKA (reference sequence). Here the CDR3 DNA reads TGCAGTGCTAGAGATTCAGGACTTAACACAGATACGCAGTATTTT. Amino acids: CSARDSGLNTDTQYF.

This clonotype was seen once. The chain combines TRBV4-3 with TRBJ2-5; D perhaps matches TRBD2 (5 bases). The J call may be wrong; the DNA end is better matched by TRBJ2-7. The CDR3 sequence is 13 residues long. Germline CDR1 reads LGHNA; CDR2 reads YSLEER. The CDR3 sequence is CASSRPTRHEQYF. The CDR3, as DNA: TGCGCCAGCAGCCGCCCAACTAGACACGAGCAGTACTTC.

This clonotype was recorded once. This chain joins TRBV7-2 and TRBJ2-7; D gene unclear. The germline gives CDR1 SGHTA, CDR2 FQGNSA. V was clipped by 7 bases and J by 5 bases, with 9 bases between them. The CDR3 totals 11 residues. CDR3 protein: CASTEANEQYF. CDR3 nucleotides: TGTGCCAGCACGGAAGCGAACGAGCAGTACTTC.

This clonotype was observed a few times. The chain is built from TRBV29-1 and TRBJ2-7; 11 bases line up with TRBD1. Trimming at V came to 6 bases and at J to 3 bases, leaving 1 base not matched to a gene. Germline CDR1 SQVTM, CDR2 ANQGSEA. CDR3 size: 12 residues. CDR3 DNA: TGCAGCGTCGGGACAGGGGGCTACGAGCAGTACTTC. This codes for CSVGTGGYEQYF.